This T cell receptor beta chain derives from a study of T cells in Graves' hyperthyroidism and ophthalmopathy. This clonotype was seen many times. Amplification targeted TCR beta CDR3 regions from RNA transcripts. The HTBI set primed first-round TCR CDR3 RT-PCR. Using its own MiXCR run on the multiplex PCR reads, TCRdb lists one record per CDR3 protein. The repertoire holds approximately 600,000 distinct CDR3 sequences, with 14% as singletons. After removal of 1 base from V and 1 base from J, the junction contained 7 bases not matched to a gene. This CDR3 has 15 amino acids. The germline gives CDR1 DFQATT, CDR2 SNEGSKA (reference sequence).

The TCR originated in a young woman with Graves' ophthalmopathy. The chain carries TRBV20-1 and TRBJ2-7; TRBD2 matches at 7 bases. Sequenced sample: blood. Here the CDR3 DNA reads TGCAGTGCTAGAGTTTGGAGACTAGCTTCCTACGAGCAGTACTTC. Its protein product is CSARVWRLASYEQYF.